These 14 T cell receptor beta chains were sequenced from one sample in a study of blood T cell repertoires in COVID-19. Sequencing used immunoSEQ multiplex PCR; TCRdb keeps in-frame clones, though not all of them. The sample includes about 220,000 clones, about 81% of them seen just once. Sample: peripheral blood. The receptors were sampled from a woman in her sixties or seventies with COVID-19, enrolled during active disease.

The CDR3 DNA follows: TGTGCCAGCAGTGAGGCTAGCGGGAGGGCCCTCCATGAGCAGTTCTTC. Translating gives CASSEASGRALHEQFF. The V gene is TRBV2, the J gene TRBJ2-1, with 12 positions matching TRBD2. J was trimmed by 8 bases and V by 3 bases; bases with no gene match: 8. The CDR3 sequence is 16 residues long. CDR1 is SNHLY, CDR2 FYNNEI, per germline.

The DNA of the CDR3 is TGCGCCAGTAGGGCTAGCGGGACGTACGAGCAGTACTTC. It translates to CASRASGTYEQYF. The chain has TRBV5-1 and TRBJ2-7, with 9 bases fitting TRBD2. The V gene end was trimmed by 8 bases and the J gene end by 4 bases; junction bases not matched to a gene: 7. The CDR3 is 13 amino acids. The germline CDR1 and CDR2 sequences are SGHRS and YFSETQ.

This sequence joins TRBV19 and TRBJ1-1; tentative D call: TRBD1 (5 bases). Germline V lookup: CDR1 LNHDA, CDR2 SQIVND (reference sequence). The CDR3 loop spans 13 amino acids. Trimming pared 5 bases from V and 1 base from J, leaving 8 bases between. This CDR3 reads CASSPGGNTEAFF. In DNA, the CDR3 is TGTGCCAGTAGTCCCGGGGGGAACACTGAAGCTTTCTTT.

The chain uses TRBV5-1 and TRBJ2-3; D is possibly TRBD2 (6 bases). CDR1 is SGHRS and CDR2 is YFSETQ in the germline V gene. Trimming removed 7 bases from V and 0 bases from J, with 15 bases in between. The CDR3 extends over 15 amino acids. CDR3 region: CASRGSSVSTDTQYF. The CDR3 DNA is TGCGCCAGCCGGGGCTCTAGCGTCAGCACAGATACGCAGTATTTT.

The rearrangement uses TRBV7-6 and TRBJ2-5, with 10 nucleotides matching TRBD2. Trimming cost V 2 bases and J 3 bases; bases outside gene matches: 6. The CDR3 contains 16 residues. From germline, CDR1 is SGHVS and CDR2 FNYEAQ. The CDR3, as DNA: TGTGCCAGCAGCTTATTCCTAGCGGGAGTTGAAGAGACCCAGTACTTC. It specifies CASSLFLAGVEETQYF.

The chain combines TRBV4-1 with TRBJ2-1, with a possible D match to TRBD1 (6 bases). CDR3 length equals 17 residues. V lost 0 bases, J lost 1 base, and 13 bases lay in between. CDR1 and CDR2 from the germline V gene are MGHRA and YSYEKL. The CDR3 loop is CASSQDSGTWSYNEQFF. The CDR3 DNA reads TGCGCCAGCAGCCAAGATTCCGGGACATGGTCCTACAATGAGCAGTTCTTC.

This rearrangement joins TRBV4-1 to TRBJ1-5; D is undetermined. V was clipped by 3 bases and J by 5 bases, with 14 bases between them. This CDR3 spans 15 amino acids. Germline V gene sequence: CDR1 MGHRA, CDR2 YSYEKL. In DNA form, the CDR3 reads TGCGCCAGCAGCCAGATATGGGAGAAAGATCAGCCCCAGCATTTT. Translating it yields CASSQIWEKDQPQHF.

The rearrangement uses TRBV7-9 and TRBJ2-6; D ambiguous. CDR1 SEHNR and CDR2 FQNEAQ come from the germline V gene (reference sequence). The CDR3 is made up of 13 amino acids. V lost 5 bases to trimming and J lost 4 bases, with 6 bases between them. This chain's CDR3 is CASSPSGANVLTF. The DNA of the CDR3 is TGTGCCAGCAGCCCTTCGGGGGCCAACGTCCTGACTTTC.

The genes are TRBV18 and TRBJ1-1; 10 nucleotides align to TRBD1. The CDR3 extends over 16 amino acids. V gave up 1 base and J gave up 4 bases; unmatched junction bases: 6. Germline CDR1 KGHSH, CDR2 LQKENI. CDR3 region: CASSPQGQGLGTEAFF. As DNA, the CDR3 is TGTGCCAGCTCACCACAGGGACAGGGGTTAGGCACTGAAGCTTTCTTT.

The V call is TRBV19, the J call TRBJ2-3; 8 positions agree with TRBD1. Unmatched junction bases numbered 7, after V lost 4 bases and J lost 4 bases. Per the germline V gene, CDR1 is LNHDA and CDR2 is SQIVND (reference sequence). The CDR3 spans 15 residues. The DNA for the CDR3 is TGTGCCAGTAGTAGACAGGGGACAAGGGCAGATACGCAGTATTTT. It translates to CASSRQGTRADTQYF.

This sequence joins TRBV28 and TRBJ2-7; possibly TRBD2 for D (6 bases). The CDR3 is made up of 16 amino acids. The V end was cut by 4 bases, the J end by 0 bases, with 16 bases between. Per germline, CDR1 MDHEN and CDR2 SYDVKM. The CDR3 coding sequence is TGTGCCAGCAGTTCAGGTGGCGGCGGGGTCTCCTACGAGCAGTACTTC. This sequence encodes CASSSGGGGVSYEQYF.

For the CDR3, the DNA is TGTGCCATCAGGTCTAGCGGGAGGGCCGGAAGCACAGATACGCAGTATTTT. It encodes CAIRSSGRAGSTDTQYF. The V call is TRBV10-3, the J call TRBJ2-3, with TRBD2 identical over 12 bases. J lost 0 bases, V lost 6 bases, and 7 bases had no gene match. Per the germline V gene, CDR1 is ENHRY and CDR2 is SYGVKD. This CDR3 comprises 17 residues.

The CDR3 region has the DNA TGTGCCAGCAGGAAGGGGGCTTCCTACGAGCAGTACTTC. Its protein product is CASRKGASYEQYF. The genes are TRBV28 and TRBJ2-7, with TRBD1 matching 7 bases. This CDR3 contains 13 residues. J was trimmed by 1 base and V by 6 bases; bases with no gene match: 3. Germline CDR1 and CDR2: MDHEN and SYDVKM.

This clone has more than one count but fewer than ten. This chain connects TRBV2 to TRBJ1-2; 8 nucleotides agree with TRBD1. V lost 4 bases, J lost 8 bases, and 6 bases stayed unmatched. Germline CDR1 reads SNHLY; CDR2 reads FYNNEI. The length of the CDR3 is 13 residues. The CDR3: CASSVRGREGYTF. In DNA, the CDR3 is TGTGCCAGCAGTGTCAGGGGGCGAGAAGGCTACACCTTC.